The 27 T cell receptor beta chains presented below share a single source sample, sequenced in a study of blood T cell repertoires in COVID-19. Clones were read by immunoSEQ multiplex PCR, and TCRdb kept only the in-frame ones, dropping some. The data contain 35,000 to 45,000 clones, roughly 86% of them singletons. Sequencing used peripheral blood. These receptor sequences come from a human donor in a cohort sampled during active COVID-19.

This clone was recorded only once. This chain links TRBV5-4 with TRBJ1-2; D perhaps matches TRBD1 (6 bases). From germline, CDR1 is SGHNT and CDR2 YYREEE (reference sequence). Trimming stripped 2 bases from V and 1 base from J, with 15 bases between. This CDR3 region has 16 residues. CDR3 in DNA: TGTGCCAGCAGCTTAGGACAGCTCAACCGTAACTATGGCTACACCTTC. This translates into CASSLGQLNRNYGYTF. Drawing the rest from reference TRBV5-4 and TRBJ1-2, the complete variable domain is ETGVTQSPTHLIKTRGQQVTLRCSSQSGHNTVSWYQQALGQGPQFIFQYYREEENGRGNFPPRFSGLQFPNYSSELNVNALELDDSALYLCASSLGQLNRNYGYTFGSGTRLTVV.

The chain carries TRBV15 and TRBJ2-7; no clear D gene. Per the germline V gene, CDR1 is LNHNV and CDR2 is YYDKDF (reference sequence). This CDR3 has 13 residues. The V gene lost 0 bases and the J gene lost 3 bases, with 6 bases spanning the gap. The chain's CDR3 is CATSRDSGYEQYF. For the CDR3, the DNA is TGTGCCACCAGCAGAGACTCGGGCTACGAGCAGTACTTC.

CDR3 sequence reads: CASSSQSAGTEAFF. CDR3 nucleotides: TGTGCCAGCAGCTCCCAGTCCGCGGGTACTGAAGCTTTCTTT. V and J are TRBV7-9 and TRBJ1-1; D unresolved. Trimming cost V 4 bases and J 5 bases, with 14 bases left between them. The germline gives CDR1 SEHNR, CDR2 FQNEAQ (reference sequence). CDR3 length equals 14 residues.

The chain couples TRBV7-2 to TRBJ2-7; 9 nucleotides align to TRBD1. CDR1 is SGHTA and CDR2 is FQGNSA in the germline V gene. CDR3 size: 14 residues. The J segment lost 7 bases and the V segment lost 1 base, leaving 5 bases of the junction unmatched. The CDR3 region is CASSLDRGLYEQYF. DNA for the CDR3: TGTGCCAGCAGCTTAGACAGGGGGCTGTATGAGCAGTACTTC.

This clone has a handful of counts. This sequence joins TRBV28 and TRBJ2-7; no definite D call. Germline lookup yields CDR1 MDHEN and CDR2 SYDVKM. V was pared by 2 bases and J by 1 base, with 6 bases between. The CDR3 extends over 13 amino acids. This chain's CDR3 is CASSLARSYEQYF. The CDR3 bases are TGTGCCAGCAGTTTAGCTCGGTCCTACGAGCAGTACTTC.

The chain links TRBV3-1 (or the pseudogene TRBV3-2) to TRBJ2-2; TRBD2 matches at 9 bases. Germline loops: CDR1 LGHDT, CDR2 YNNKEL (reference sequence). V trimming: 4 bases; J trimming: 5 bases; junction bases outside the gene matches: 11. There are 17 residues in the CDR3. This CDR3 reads CASSLSFLAGTTGELFF. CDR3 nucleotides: TGTGCCAGCAGCCTGTCCTTTCTAGCGGGAACTACCGGGGAGCTGTTTTTT.

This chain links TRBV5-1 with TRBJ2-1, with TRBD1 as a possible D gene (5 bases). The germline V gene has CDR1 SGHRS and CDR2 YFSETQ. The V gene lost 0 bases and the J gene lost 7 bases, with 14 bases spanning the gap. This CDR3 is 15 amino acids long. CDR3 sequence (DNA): TGCGCCAGCAGCTTGGACGGCAGGGTAAAGAATGAGCAGTTCTTC. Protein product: CASSLDGRVKNEQFF.

CDR3 nucleotides: TGTGCCAGCAGCCGAAGGGACAGACCTAACTATGGCTACACCTTC. This gives the protein CASSRRDRPNYGYTF. The V call is TRBV7-8, the J call TRBJ1-2; 7 bases are a match to TRBD1. The V and J ends lost 5 bases and 0 bases, in that order; junction bases with no gene match: 6. The CDR3 spans 15 residues. The germline V gene has CDR1 SGHVS and CDR2 FQNEAQ. Supplemented by reference TRBV7-8 and TRBJ1-2, the full variable domain reads GAGVSQSPRYKVAKRGQDVALRCDPISGHVSLFWYQQALGQGPEFLTYFQNEAQLDKSGLPSDRFFAERPEGSVSTLKIQRTQQEDSAVYLCASSRRDRPNYGYTFGSGTRLTVV.

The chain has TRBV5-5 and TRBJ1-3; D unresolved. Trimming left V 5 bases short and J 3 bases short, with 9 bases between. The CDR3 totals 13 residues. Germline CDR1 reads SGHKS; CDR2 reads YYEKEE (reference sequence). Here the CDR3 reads CASSLEDGNTIYF. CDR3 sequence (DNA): TGTGCCAGCAGTCTGGAGGATGGAAACACCATATATTTT.

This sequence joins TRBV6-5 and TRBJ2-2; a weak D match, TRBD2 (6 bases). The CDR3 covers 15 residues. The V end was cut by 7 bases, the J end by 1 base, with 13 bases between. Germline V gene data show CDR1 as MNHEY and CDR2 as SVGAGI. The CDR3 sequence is CASTGVLQNTGELFF. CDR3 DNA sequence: TGTGCCAGCACGGGGGTGCTCCAGAACACCGGGGAGCTGTTTTTT.

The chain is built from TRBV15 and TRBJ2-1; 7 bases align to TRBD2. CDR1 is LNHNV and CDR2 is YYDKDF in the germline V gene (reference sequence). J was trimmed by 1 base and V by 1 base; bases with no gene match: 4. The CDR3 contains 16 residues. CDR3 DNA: TGTGCCACCAGCAGAGTGGGGGAGGGGTCCTACAATGAGCAGTTCTTC. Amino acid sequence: CATSRVGEGSYNEQFF.

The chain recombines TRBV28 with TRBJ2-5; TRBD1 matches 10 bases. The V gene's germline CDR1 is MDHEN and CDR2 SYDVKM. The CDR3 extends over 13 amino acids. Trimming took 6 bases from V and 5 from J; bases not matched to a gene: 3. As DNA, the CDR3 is TGTGCCAGCAGCCGGACAGGGGGGGAGACCCAGTACTTC. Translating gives CASSRTGGETQYF.

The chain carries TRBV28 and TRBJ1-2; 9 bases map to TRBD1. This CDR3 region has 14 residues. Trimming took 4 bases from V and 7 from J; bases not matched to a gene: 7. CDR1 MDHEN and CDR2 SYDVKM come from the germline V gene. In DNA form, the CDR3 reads TGTGCCAGCAGTTCCCGCCCGACAGGGGGTGGCTACACCTTC. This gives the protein CASSSRPTGGGYTF.

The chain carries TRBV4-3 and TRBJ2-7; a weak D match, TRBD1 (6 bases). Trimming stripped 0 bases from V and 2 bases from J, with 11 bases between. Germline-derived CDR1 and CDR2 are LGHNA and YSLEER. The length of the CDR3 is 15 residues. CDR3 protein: CASSQDGRGPYEQYF. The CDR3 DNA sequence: TGCGCCAGCAGCCAAGACGGCAGGGGCCCCTACGAGCAGTACTTC.

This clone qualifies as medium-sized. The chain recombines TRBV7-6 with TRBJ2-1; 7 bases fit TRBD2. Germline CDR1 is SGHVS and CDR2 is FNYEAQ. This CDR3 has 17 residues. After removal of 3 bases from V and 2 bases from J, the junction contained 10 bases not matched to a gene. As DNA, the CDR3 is TGTGCCAGCAGCTTGACGATAGCGGGCTCGGCCTACAATGAGCAGTTCTTC. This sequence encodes CASSLTIAGSAYNEQFF.

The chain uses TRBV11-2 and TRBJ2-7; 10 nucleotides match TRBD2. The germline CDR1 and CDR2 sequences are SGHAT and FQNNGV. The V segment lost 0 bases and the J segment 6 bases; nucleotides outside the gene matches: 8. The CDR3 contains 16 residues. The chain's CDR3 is CASSLEASGSGVEQYF. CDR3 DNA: TGTGCCAGCAGCTTAGAGGCTAGCGGGAGTGGGGTCGAGCAGTACTTC. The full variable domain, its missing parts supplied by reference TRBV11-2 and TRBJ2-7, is EAGVAQSPRYKIIEKRQSVAFWCNPISGHATLYWYQQILGQGPKLLIQFQNNGVVDDSQLPKDRFSAERLKGVDSTLKIQPAKLEDSAVYLCASSLEASGSGVEQYFGPGTRLTVT.

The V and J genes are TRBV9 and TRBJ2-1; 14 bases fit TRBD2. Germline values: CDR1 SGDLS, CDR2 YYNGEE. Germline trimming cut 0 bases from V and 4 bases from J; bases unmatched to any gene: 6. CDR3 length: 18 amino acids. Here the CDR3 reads CASSVGQGLAGAYNEQFF. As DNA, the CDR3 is TGTGCCAGCAGCGTAGGACAGGGACTAGCGGGAGCGTACAATGAGCAGTTCTTC.

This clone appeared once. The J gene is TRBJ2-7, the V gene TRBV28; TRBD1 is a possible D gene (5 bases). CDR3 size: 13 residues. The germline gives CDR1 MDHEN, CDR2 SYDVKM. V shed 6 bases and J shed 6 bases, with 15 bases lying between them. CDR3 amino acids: CASSSVQGFEQYF. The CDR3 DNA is TGTGCCAGCAGCTCGGTGCAGGGATTCGAGCAGTACTTC.

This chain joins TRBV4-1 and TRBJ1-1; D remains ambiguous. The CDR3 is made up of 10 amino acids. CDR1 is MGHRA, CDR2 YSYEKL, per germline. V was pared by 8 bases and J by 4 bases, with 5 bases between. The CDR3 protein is CASDFTEAFF. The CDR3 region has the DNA TGCGCCAGCGACTTCACTGAAGCTTTCTTT.

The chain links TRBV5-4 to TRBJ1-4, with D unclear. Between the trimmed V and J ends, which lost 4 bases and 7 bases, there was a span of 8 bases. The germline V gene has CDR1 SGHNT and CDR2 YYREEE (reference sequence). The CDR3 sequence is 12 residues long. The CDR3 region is CASSIGGEKLFF. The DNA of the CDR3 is TGTGCCAGCAGCATTGGAGGTGAAAAACTGTTTTTT.

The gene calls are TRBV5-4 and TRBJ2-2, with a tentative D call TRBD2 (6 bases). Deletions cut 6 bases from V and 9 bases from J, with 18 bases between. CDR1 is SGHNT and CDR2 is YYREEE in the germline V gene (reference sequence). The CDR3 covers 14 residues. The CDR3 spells CASNGRSGYRELFF. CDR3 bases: TGTGCCAGCAACGGGAGATCGGGTTATCGGGAGCTGTTTTTT.

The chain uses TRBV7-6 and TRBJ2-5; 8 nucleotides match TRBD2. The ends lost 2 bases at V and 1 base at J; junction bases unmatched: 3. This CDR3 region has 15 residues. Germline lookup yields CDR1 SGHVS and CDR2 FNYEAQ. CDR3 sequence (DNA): TGTGCCAGCAGCTTAACGACTAGCGTCCAAGAGACCCAGTACTTC. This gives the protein CASSLTTSVQETQYF. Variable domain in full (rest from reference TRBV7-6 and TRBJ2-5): GAGVSQSPRYKVTKRGQDVALRCDPISGHVSLYWYRQALGQGPEFLTYFNYEAQQDKSGLPNDRFSAERPEGSISTLTIQRTEQRDSAMYRCASSLTTSVQETQYFGPGTRLLVL.

CDR3 nucleotides: TGTGCCAGCAGTTTCCAGGGGGCCGGGGAGCTGTTTTTT. Translation: CASSFQGAGELFF. The gene calls are TRBV12-3 or TRBV12-4 and TRBJ2-2; 7 bases agree with TRBD1. This CDR3 region has 13 residues. V was pared by 3 bases and J by 6 bases, with 1 base of the junction left unmatched.

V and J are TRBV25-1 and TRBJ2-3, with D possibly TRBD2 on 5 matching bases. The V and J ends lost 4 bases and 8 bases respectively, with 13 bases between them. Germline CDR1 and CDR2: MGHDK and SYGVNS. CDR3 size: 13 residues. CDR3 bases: TGTGCCAGCAGTGGGGAATGGCTAGCTACGCAGTATTTT. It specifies CASSGEWLATQYF.

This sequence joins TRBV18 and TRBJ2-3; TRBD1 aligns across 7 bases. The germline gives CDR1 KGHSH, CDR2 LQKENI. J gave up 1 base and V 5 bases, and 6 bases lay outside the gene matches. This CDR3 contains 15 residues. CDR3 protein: CASSSRDRRTDTQYF. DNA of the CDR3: TGTGCCAGCTCATCCCGGGACAGACGCACAGATACGCAGTATTTT.

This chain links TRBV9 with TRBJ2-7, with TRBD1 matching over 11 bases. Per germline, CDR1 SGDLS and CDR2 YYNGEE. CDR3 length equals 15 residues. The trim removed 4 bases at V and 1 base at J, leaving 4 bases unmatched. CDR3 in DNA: TGTGCCAGCAGCTGGGGGACAGGGGGTTCCTACGAGCAGTACTTC. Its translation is CASSWGTGGSYEQYF.

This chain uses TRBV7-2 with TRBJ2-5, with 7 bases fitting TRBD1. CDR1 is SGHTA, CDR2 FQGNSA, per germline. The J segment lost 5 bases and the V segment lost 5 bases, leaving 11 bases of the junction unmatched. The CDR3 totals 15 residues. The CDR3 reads CASSPTGSVLETQYF. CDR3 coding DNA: TGTGCCAGCAGCCCGACAGGGTCGGTTCTCGAGACCCAGTACTTC. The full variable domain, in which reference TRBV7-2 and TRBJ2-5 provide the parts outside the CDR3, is GAGVSQSPSNKVTEKGKDVELRCDPISGHTALYWYRQSLGQGLEFLIYFQGNSAPDKSGLPSDRFSAERTGGSVSTLTIQRTQQEDSAVYLCASSPTGSVLETQYFGPGTRLLVL.